This T cell receptor beta chain was recorded in a study of T cell clusters in autoimmune cytopenias. TRB amplification used 250 ng of peripheral blood genomic DNA. Overall study findings and caveats: TRB repertoire shifts in secondary cytopenia and chronic lymphocytic leukemia mostly reflected lymphoma, not autoimmunity.

Germline V gives CDR1 SGHAT, CDR2 FQDESV (reference sequence). This CDR3 spans 13 amino acids. By frequency, this clonotype is medium-sized. Its antigen is not identified. TRB rearrangements were amplified by touch-down multiplex PCR with mixed TRB-A/B primers. TCRdb reprocessed the multiplex PCR reads and reports one entry per CDR3 protein, with no DNA. The repertoire table contains 7,700 or so distinct CDR3 sequences. The sample comprised peripheral blood. The origin of this receptor is a human donor with an autoimmune cytopenia or autoimmune hepatitis (not recorded which). The chain combines TRBV11-1 with TRBJ1-1; TCRdb lists TRBD1, though no DNA is available to test this call. The CDR3 reads CASSPTWGLEAFF.